The TCR beta chain under discussion was sequenced for a study of blood T cell repertoires in COVID-19. Study background: Specimens from acute and convalescent COVID-19 originated in the United States, Italy and Spain. In each case, the material was cDNA or gDNA derived from T cells, B-cell-depleted T cells, or PBMCs.

Germline V CDR1 and CDR2: SGHVT, SQSDAQ. V was cut by 5 bases and J by 8 bases, with 24 bases left in between. The CDR3 is 17 residues long. This clone was detected only once. Source study methods: Amplification of reference gene primers provided the estimated nucleated cell counts. Assay used: immunoSEQ multiplex PCR; TCRdb lists only in-frame clones, some missing. V, J and clone size are taken as reported in that table, and D and trimming were inferred from the DNA itself. Here the sample spans roughly 32,000 clones, about 90% being singletons. Sequenced input: peripheral blood. This sequence was found in a human donor in a cohort sampled during active COVID-19. V gene TRBV7-4 combines with J gene TRBJ1-4; D remains ambiguous. The CDR3 DNA reads TGTGCCAGCAGCCCACGCCCTATTAGCCTCGGTCGGGAAAAACTGTTTTTT. It encodes CASSPRPISLGREKLFF. Drawing the rest from reference TRBV7-4 and TRBJ1-4, the complete variable domain is GAGVSQSPRYKVAKRGRDVALRCDSISGHVTLYWYRQTLGQGSEVLTYSQSDAQRDKSGRPSGRFSAERPERSVSTLKIQRTEQGDSAVYLCASSPRPISLGREKLFFGSGTQLSVL.